The rows below give T cell receptor beta chains drawn from one sample of a study of T-cell reconstitution after alpha-beta-depleted transplantation in children. Each CDR3 protein gets one entry after TCRdb re-called the PCR reads with MiXCR. The sample lists 200,000 to 250,000 distinct CDR3 sequences; around 7.5% were seen once. The sequencing here drew on PBMCs, mostly from graft donor cells, taken 180 days after TCRalphabeta/CD19-depleted stem cell transplant. The receptors were gathered from a male patient between 10 and 17 years old who had a stem cell transplant for acute lymphoblastic leukemia, so the T cells may come from the graft donor. Both conserved end residues are part of each CDR3. D genes are given only for firm matches. The size field is filled for only some rows; it gives once, few, many or a size class.

TRBV12-3/TRBV12-4,TRBJ1-1,-,many,TGTGCCAGCACCCTAAGGGCTCCGGATGTGGCTGAAGCTTTCTTT,CASTLRAPDVAEAFF
TRBV11-2,TRBJ2-4,-,many,TGTGCCAGCAGCACTTCGACGGGAAACATTCAGTACTTC,CASSTSTGNIQYF
TRBV10-3,TRBJ2-2,TRBD2,-,TGTGCCATCAGGGAGGGACTAGAGGGTTTCACCGGGGAGCTGTTTTTT,CAIREGLEGFTGELFF
TRBV6-2/TRBV6-3,TRBJ2-1,TRBD2,many,TGTGCCACCCGGGAGGACAATGAGCAGTTCTTC,CATREDNEQFF
TRBV6-1,TRBJ1-2,TRBD1,many,TGTGCCAGCAGCGGAGACAGGGGAGGCTATGGCTACACCTTC,CASSGDRGGYGYTF
TRBV20-1,TRBJ1-1,-,many,TGCAGTGTACCGGTCAACACTGAAGCTTTCTTT,CSVPVNTEAFF
TRBV29-1,TRBJ2-7,TRBD2,many,TGCAGCGTTACTATGGGACTAGCGGCCTCCTACGAGCAGTACTTC,CSVTMGLAASYEQYF
TRBV11-2,TRBJ1-6,TRBD1,many,TGTGCCAGCAGTTCTACTCGACAGGGGAGTAATTCACCCCTCCACTTT,CASSSTRQGSNSPLHF
TRBV7-2,TRBJ1-1,-,many,TGTGCCAGCAGCTTAAAGGGCACCACCACTGAAGCTTTCTTT,CASSLKGTTTEAFF
TRBV7-8,TRBJ2-2,TRBD1,many,TGTGCCAGCAGCATTGGACAGGGTCTCGGGGAGCTGTTTTTT,CASSIGQGLGELFF
TRBV12-3/TRBV12-4,TRBJ2-3,-,many,TGTGCCAGCACTAGGTCAGGGGTTAGCACAGATACGCAGTATTTT,CASTRSGVSTDTQYF
TRBV6-5,TRBJ2-1,-,few,TGTGCCAGCAGTTACTCTCCCGACAGCTACAATGAGCAGTTCTTC,CASSYSPDSYNEQFF
TRBV27,TRBJ2-1,-,many,TGTGCCAGCAGTTTGACAGTCCAACCTTACAATGAGCAGTTCTTC,CASSLTVQPYNEQFF
TRBV28,TRBJ2-5,-,many,TGTGCCAGCAGTCCCGACAGGCACCTACAAGAGACCCAGTACTTC,CASSPDRHLQETQYF
TRBV29-1,TRBJ2-7,TRBD1,many,TGCAGCGTTGATGGCAGGGGGCCAAACGAGCAGTACTTC,CSVDGRGPNEQYF
TRBV7-2,TRBJ2-1,-,many,TGTGCCAGCACCCTTCTCGGGAACAATGAGCAGTTCTTC,CASTLLGNNEQFF
TRBV5-6,TRBJ2-1,TRBD1,many,TGTGCCAGCAGCTTCGGAGACAGGGGACCCCCCCACAATGAGCAGTTCTTC,CASSFGDRGPPHNEQFF
TRBV7-9,TRBJ1-6,-,many,TGTGCCAGCAGCTTAGCGGGGGTCTCCTATAATTCACCCCTCCACTTT,CASSLAGVSYNSPLHF
TRBV6-1,TRBJ1-1,-,many,TGTGCCAGCAGAAACCAGGATCTGAGGATGAACACTGAAGCTTTCTTT,CASRNQDLRMNTEAFF
TRBV3-1,TRBJ1-1,TRBD1,many,TGTGCCAGCAGCGCAAACAGGGGCCTTATGAACACTGAAGCTTTCTTT,CASSANRGLMNTEAFF
TRBV18,TRBJ2-2,-,many,TGTGCCAGCTCACCACAGGACACCGGGGAGCTGTTTTTT,CASSPQDTGELFF
TRBV20-1,TRBJ1-2,-,many,TGCAGTGCTAGAGTAAGCGGGGTAGGCAAACACTATGGCTACACCTTC,CSARVSGVGKHYGYTF
TRBV18,TRBJ2-2,-,many,TGTGCCAGCTCACCACAACAGGGAAACACCGGGGAGCTGTTTTTT,CASSPQQGNTGELFF
TRBV28,TRBJ2-5,-,many,TGTGCCAGCACCTCTTGGACGGGGACCCAGTACTTC,CASTSWTGTQYF
TRBV19,TRBJ2-1,-,many,TGTGCCAGTGGTCGGTACAATGAGCAGTTCTTC,CASGRYNEQFF
TRBV5-1,TRBJ1-4,-,many,TGCGCCAGCAGCTTTGGAGAAGCTGAAAAACTGTTTTTT,CASSFGEAEKLFF
TRBV7-9,TRBJ2-7,-,many,TGTGCCAGCAGCTTAGGTCCAGGGAAGGAGCAGTACTTC,CASSLGPGKEQYF
TRBV11-2,TRBJ2-3,TRBD2,-,TGTGCCAGCAGGCTAGCGGGACGGGGCACAGATACGCAGTATTTT,CASRLAGRGTDTQYF
TRBV20-1,TRBJ2-3,TRBD1,many,TGCAGTGCTAGGGGACAGGCGACAGATACGCAGTATTTT,CSARGQATDTQYF
TRBV20-1,TRBJ2-5,TRBD1,many,TGCAGTGCTAGAGTGGACAGGGCCAGTGAGACCCAGTACTTC,CSARVDRASETQYF
TRBV28,TRBJ2-7,-,many,TGTGCCAGCTTCGGGTTGTACGAGCAGTACTTC,CASFGLYEQYF
TRBV20-1,TRBJ2-5,-,few,TGCAGTGCTAGAGCCGGGGGCTCGGGAGAGACCCAGTACTTC,CSARAGGSGETQYF
TRBV7-6,TRBJ2-5,TRBD2,many,TGTGCCAGCAGTTCCAGGTCGGGGGGGGGCCGGGAGACCCAGTACTTC,CASSSRSGGGRETQYF
TRBV29-1,TRBJ2-1,TRBD2,many,TGCAGCGTTGAAGTGACGGGGGGGGGTGCCTACAATGAGCAGTTCTTC,CSVEVTGGGAYNEQFF
TRBV29-1,TRBJ1-1,-,few,TGCAGCGTCCGACGCGGTGAAGCTTTCTTT,CSVRRGEAFF
TRBV4-1,TRBJ2-4,-,few,TGCGCCAGCAGCCAAGCCGGGCCCCAAAACATTCAGTACTTC,CASSQAGPQNIQYF
TRBV29-1,TRBJ2-2,TRBD1,-,TGCAGCGTTGCGGGACAGGGGTCCGGGGAGCTGTTTTTT,CSVAGQGSGELFF
TRBV12-3/TRBV12-4,TRBJ2-4,-,many,TGTGCCAGCAGTTTAGGGGGGGCAGCAAACATTCAGTACTTC,CASSLGGAANIQYF
TRBV7-9,TRBJ2-7,TRBD2,many,TGTGCCAGCAGCTTAGACGCTAGCGGGTCCTACGAGCAGTACTTC,CASSLDASGSYEQYF